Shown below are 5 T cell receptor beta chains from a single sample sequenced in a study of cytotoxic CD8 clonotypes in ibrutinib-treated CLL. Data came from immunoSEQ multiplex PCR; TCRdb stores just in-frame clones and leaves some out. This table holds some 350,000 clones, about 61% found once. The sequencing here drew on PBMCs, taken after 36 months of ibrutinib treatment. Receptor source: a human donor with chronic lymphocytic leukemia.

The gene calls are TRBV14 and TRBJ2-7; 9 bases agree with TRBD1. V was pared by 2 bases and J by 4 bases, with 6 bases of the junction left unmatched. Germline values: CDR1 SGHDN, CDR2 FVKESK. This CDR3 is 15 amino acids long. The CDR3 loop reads CASSQSPGTGYEQYF. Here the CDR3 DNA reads TGTGCCAGCAGCCAAAGTCCCGGGACAGGGTACGAGCAGTACTTC.

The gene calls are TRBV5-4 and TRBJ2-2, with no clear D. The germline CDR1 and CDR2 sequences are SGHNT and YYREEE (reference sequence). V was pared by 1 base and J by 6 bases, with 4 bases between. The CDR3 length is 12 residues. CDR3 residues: CASSLQAGELFF. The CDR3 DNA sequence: TGTGCCAGCAGCTTGCAGGCCGGGGAGCTGTTTTTT.

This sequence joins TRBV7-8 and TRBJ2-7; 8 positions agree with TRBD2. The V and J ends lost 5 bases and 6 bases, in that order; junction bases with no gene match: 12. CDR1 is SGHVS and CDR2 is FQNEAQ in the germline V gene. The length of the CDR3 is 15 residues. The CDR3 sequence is CASSAPGLGRSEQYF. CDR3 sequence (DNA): TGTGCCAGCAGCGCACCGGGACTAGGCCGCTCCGAGCAGTACTTC.

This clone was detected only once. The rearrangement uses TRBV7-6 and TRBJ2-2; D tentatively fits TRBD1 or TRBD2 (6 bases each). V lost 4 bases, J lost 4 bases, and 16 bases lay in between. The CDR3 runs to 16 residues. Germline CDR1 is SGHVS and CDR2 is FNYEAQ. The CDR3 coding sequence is TGTGCCAGCAGCTCTACAGGGTTGGGGGGCACCGGGGAGCTGTTTTTT. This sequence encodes CASSSTGLGGTGELFF. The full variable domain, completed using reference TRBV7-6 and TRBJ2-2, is GAGVSQSPRYKVTKRGQDVALRCDPISGHVSLYWYRQALGQGPEFLTYFNYEAQQDKSGLPNDRFSAERPEGSISTLTIQRTEQRDSAMYRCASSSTGLGGTGELFFGEGSRLTVL.

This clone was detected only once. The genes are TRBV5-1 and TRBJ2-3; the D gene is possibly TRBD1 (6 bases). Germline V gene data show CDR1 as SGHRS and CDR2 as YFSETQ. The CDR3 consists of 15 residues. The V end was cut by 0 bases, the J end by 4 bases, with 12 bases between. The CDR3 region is CASSLGGPQADTQYF. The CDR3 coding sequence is TGCGCCAGCAGCTTGGGGGGGCCCCAGGCAGATACGCAGTATTTT. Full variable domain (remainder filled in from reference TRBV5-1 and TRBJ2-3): KAGVTQTPRYLIKTRGQQVTLSCSPISGHRSVSWYQQTPGQGLQFLFEYFSETQRNKGNFPGRFSGRQFSNSRSEMNVSTLELGDSALYLCASSLGGPQADTQYFGPGTRLTVL.